The next 7 T cell receptor beta chains were all read from a single sample in a study of blood T cell repertoires in COVID-19. TCRdb's copy holds only in-frame clones and misses some; the assay was immunoSEQ multiplex PCR. The profile shows hundreds of thousands of clones, over 80% of them singletons. Sequencing was performed on PBMCs or T cells enriched from blood (not recorded which). These receptors were taken from a woman under 30 who had recovered from COVID-19.

V and J are TRBV9 and TRBJ2-4, with TRBD1 identical over 8 bases. Germline CDR1 is SGDLS and CDR2 is YYNGEE. Germline trimming cut 4 bases from V and 4 bases from J; bases unmatched to any gene: 7. The CDR3 spans 15 residues. The CDR3 here is CASSLSGQDKNIQYF. The CDR3 DNA reads as TGTGCCAGCAGCTTATCGGGACAGGATAAAAACATTCAGTACTTC.

The chain couples TRBV6-2 or TRBV6-3 to TRBJ2-6; 8 bases map to TRBD1. Germline-derived CDR1 and CDR2 are MNHEY and SVGEGT. CDR3 length equals 18 residues. The V and J ends lost 6 bases and 2 bases, in that order; junction bases with no gene match: 12. The CDR3 spells CASSLRQGASTGANVLTF. In nucleotides, the CDR3 is TGTGCCAGCAGCCTCCGGCAGGGGGCTTCCACTGGGGCCAACGTCCTGACTTTC.

This clone occurred once. Its ends do not fully match the called genes, so a read error is possible. V usage is TRBV10-3 and J usage is TRBJ2-1; 10 nucleotides align to TRBD2. The CDR3 runs to 14 residues. Germline loops: CDR1 ENHRY, CDR2 SYGVKD. CDR3 residues: CAITEREGLNEQFF. The CDR3 DNA reads TGTGCCATCACTGAGCGGGAGGGCCTAAATGAGCAGTTCTTC.

This chain connects TRBV2 to TRBJ1-1; a possible D gene is TRBD1 (5 bases). The CDR3 sequence is 13 residues long. CDR1 is SNHLY, CDR2 FYNNEI, per germline. The V end was cut by 6 bases, the J end by 1 base, with 9 bases between. In DNA form, the CDR3 reads TGTGCCAGCAGCCGACAGAGGAACACTGAAGCTTTCTTT. Translating it yields CASSRQRNTEAFF.

V usage is TRBV5-6 and J usage is TRBJ2-1, with D perhaps matching TRBD2 (5 bases). The V and J ends lost 0 bases and 2 bases respectively, with 12 bases between them. The CDR3 sequence is 16 residues long. Germline V lookup: CDR1 SGHDT, CDR2 YYEEEE. The CDR3 DNA reads TGTGCCAGCAGCTTGGGCGGTAGCGCGACCTACAATGAGCAGTTCTTC. Its protein product is CASSLGGSATYNEQFF.

The chain has TRBV28 and TRBJ2-7; unclear D gene. Trimming left V 6 bases short and J 2 bases short, with 11 bases between. This CDR3 region has 13 residues. The germline V gene has CDR1 MDHEN and CDR2 SYDVKM. CDR3 sequence: CASSPLITYEQYF. DNA for the CDR3: TGTGCCAGCAGCCCACTCATAACCTACGAGCAGTACTTC.

This rearrangement joins TRBV19 to TRBJ2-1; 8 positions agree with TRBD2. The CDR3 totals 14 residues. With 5 bases clipped from V and 7 bases from J, the junction kept 7 bases outside the gene matches. The germline CDR1 and CDR2 sequences are LNHDA and SQIVND (reference sequence). The CDR3 reads CASSPGLGPNEQFF. The CDR3 DNA reads TGTGCCAGTAGTCCGGGACTAGGTCCGAATGAGCAGTTCTTC.